One and the same sample provided the 23 T cell receptor beta chains below, sequenced in a study of cytotoxic CD8 clonotypes in ibrutinib-treated CLL. Only in-frame clones appear in the TCRdb table, and some are missing; sequencing was by immunoSEQ multiplex PCR. The table shows around 160,000 clones, with 70% to 90% occurring only once. The sequences come from PBMCs, collected at disease progression, from a patient treated with ibrutinib. The receptors stem from a human donor with chronic lymphocytic leukemia.

J is TRBJ2-1 and V is TRBV5-1; D uncertain. This CDR3 region has 14 residues. Germline CDR1 and CDR2: SGHRS and YFSETQ. V shed 1 base and J shed 14 bases, with 19 bases lying between them. CDR3 loop: CASSLKFPDPSEFF. CDR3 DNA sequence: TGCGCCAGCAGCTTGAAATTCCCGGACCCCTCCGAGTTCTTC.

The chain is built from TRBV7-9 and TRBJ2-2; D possibly corresponds to TRBD2 (5 bases). Germline loops: CDR1 SEHNR, CDR2 FQNEAQ (reference sequence). CDR3 size: 19 residues. V lost 5 bases and J lost 8, with 30 bases in between. The CDR3 DNA follows: TGTGCCAGCAGCCCCGCGGGTAGCGCCAACCTTAAAGACCCAGGGGAGCTGTTTTTT. Its protein product is CASSPAGSANLKDPGELFF.

The chain recombines TRBV27 with TRBJ2-1; 7 bases are a match to TRBD2. Germline trimming cut 6 bases from V and 6 bases from J; bases unmatched to any gene: 14. Germline V gene data show CDR1 as MNHEY and CDR2 as SMNVEV (reference sequence). The CDR3 sequence is 16 residues long. This CDR3 reads CASRTRLAPKGNEQFF. The CDR3 region has the DNA TGTGCCAGCAGGACCAGACTAGCCCCAAAGGGCAATGAGCAGTTCTTC.

The chain combines TRBV5-6 with TRBJ2-6, with TRBD1 matching 7 bases. CDR3 length equals 17 residues. J was trimmed by 0 bases and V by 2 bases; bases with no gene match: 5. Germline V gene data show CDR1 as SGHDT and CDR2 as YYEEEE. Here the CDR3 reads CASSFRGLVSGANVLTF. The CDR3 coding sequence is TGTGCCAGCAGCTTTAGGGGGCTGGTCTCTGGGGCCAACGTCCTGACTTTC.

This chain joins TRBV5-1 and TRBJ2-3; the D gene is possibly TRBD2 (6 bases). With 3 bases removed from V and 6 bases from J, the gap between germline ends came to 17 bases. CDR3 length: 15 amino acids. Germline-derived CDR1 and CDR2 are SGHRS and YFSETQ. In nucleotides, the CDR3 is TGCGCCAGCAGCTCCTTCTGGGGAGGCCCCGATACGCAGTATTTT. This codes for CASSSFWGGPDTQYF.

The chain couples TRBV6-1 to TRBJ2-2, with TRBD2 as a possible D gene (6 bases). The germline CDR1 and CDR2 sequences are MNHNS and SASEGT. Deletions cut 6 bases from V and 1 base from J, with 12 bases between. The CDR3 totals 15 residues. The CDR3 bases are TGTGCCAGCAGGGAGGGGCCAGGGAACACCGGGGAGCTGTTTTTT. Its protein is CASREGPGNTGELFF.

J is TRBJ2-6 and V is TRBV19; the match to TRBD1 covers 9 bases. In germline, CDR1 is LNHDA, CDR2 SQIVND (reference sequence). V was pared by 8 bases and J by 2 bases, with 1 base of the junction left unmatched. The CDR3 has 14 amino acids. CDR3 nucleotides: TGTGCCAGTGGGGACAGGGCTGGGGCCAACGTCCTGACTTTC. This sequence encodes CASGDRAGANVLTF.

The rearrangement joins TRBV5-1 to TRBJ2-7, with TRBD2 matching over 9 bases. The junction had 7 bases not matched to a gene; V was cut back by 7 bases and J by 2 bases. Per germline, CDR1 SGHRS and CDR2 YFSETQ. The CDR3 spans 14 residues. CDR3 DNA: TGCGCCAGCGCCCCTCTAGCGGGACCCTACGAGCAGTACTTC. The encoded protein is CASAPLAGPYEQYF.

The CDR3 protein is CASSQVGLAREQYF. The CDR3 nucleotides read TGCGCCAGCAGCCAAGTGGGACTAGCGAGGGAGCAGTACTTC. V usage is TRBV4-3 and J usage is TRBJ2-7, with 10 positions matching TRBD2. Germline CDR1 is LGHNA and CDR2 is YSLEER. Trimming removed 1 base from V and 7 bases from J; junction bases left unmatched: 4. CDR3 length equals 14 residues.

In DNA form, the CDR3 reads TGCAGCGTTGAAAAAGAAGGTTCTTGGACCCAGTACTTC. Translated: CSVEKEGSWTQYF. The chain is built from TRBV29-1 and TRBJ2-5, with D unclear. Germline V lookup: CDR1 SQVTM, CDR2 ANQGSEA. The CDR3 is 13 residues long. Trimming shortened V by 2 bases and J by 7 bases, and 14 bases separated the two germline ends.

This sequence joins TRBV11-3 and TRBJ2-1; D may be TRBD2 (6 bases). In germline, CDR1 is SGHNT, CDR2 YENEEA. The CDR3 extends over 12 amino acids. Trimming took off 6 bases at V and 11 bases at J, with 14 bases between the two ends. CDR3 coding DNA: TGTGCCAGCAGGACGGACGCGGGAAAGCAGTTCTTC. Encoded protein: CASRTDAGKQFF. The full variable domain, rest sourced from reference TRBV11-3 and TRBJ2-1, is EAGVVQSPRYKIIEKKQPVAFWCNPISGHNTLYWYLQNLGQGPELLIRYENEEAVDDSQLPKDRFSAERLKGVDSTLKIQPAELGDSAVYLCASRTDAGKQFFGPGTRLTVL.

This chain links TRBV4-1 with TRBJ2-7; D unresolved. Germline assignment: CDR1 MGHRA and CDR2 YSYEKL. The germline V and J ends were trimmed by 4 bases and 1 base, with 11 bases remaining between them. The CDR3 totals 14 residues. The CDR3 region has the DNA TGCGCCAGCAGCCCGCCCCGAGATTCCTACGAGCAGTACTTC. It yields the protein CASSPPRDSYEQYF.

The V gene is TRBV7-2, the J gene TRBJ1-2, with 8 positions matching TRBD1. With V trimmed by 4 bases and J by 5 bases, 6 bases remained unmatched. The germline V gene has CDR1 SGHTA and CDR2 FQGNSA. The CDR3 sequence is 14 residues long. CDR3 region: CASSYMGTGYGYTF. CDR3 DNA sequence: TGTGCCAGCAGCTATATGGGGACAGGATATGGCTACACCTTC.

The chain carries TRBV12-5 and TRBJ2-1; 13 nucleotides match TRBD2. J gave up 9 bases and V 0 bases, and 5 bases lay outside the gene matches. The CDR3 has 16 residues. In germline, CDR1 is LGHNT, CDR2 FRNRAP. This CDR3 reads CASGLVRGLAGSEQFF. CDR3 coding DNA: TGTGCTAGTGGTTTGGTCCGGGGACTAGCGGGAAGTGAGCAGTTCTTC. The full variable domain, with the rest looked up from reference TRBV12-5 and TRBJ2-1, is DARVTQTPRHKVTEMGQEVTMRCQPILGHNTVFWYRQTMMQGLELLAYFRNRAPLDDSGMPKDRFSAEMPDATLATLKIQPSEPRDSAVYFCASGLVRGLAGSEQFFGPGTRLTVL.

The chain uses TRBV7-8 and TRBJ2-5, with 15 bases lining up with TRBD2. The CDR3 has 16 amino acids. Unmatched junction bases numbered 5, after V lost 4 bases and J lost 5 bases. Germline-derived CDR1 and CDR2 are SGHVS and FQNEAQ. The CDR3 nucleotides are TGTGCCAGCAGCTCGGGACTAGCGGGAGGTGTGGAGACCCAGTACTTC. It specifies CASSSGLAGGVETQYF.

This chain uses TRBV5-8 with TRBJ2-5, with D hard to call. The length of the CDR3 is 14 residues. The V gene's germline CDR1 is SGHTS and CDR2 YDEGEE. V was clipped by 6 bases and J by 2 bases, with 14 bases between them. The CDR3 coding sequence is TGTGCCAGCAAAGACGAGACCGAACAAGAGACCCAGTACTTC. The encoded protein is CASKDETEQETQYF.

The V and J genes are TRBV5-1 and TRBJ2-1, with 13 nucleotides matching TRBD2. Germline CDR1 SGHRS, CDR2 YFSETQ. J was trimmed by 1 base and V by 1 base; bases with no gene match: 5. This CDR3 is built from 18 residues. The CDR3 DNA reads TGCGCCAGCAGCTTGTGGACTAGCGGGAGAGCGTCCTACAATGAGCAGTTCTTC. Residues: CASSLWTSGRASYNEQFF.

The rearrangement joins TRBV9 to TRBJ2-5, with D hard to call. In germline, CDR1 is SGDLS, CDR2 YYNGEE. Trimming took off 4 bases at V and 5 bases at J, with 24 bases between the two ends. The CDR3 contains 17 residues. The chain's CDR3 is CASSPSLSVNLRETQYF. Here the CDR3 DNA reads TGTGCCAGCAGCCCCTCCCTGTCTGTCAACTTACGGGAGACCCAGTACTTC. The full variable domain, rest sourced from reference TRBV9 and TRBJ2-5, is DSGVTQTPKHLITATGQRVTLRCSPRSGDLSVYWYQQSLDQGLQFLIQYYNGEERAKGNILERFSAQQFPDLHSELNLSSLELGDSALYFCASSPSLSVNLRETQYFGPGTRLLVL.

V gene TRBV19 combines with J gene TRBJ1-5; perhaps TRBD1 as D (6 bases). Germline V lookup: CDR1 LNHDA, CDR2 SQIVND (reference sequence). The CDR3 totals 14 residues. V lost 9 bases to trimming and J lost 5 bases, with 17 bases between them. The CDR3 nucleotides read TGTGCCAGCGCAACAGGGAAGGGAGATCAGCCCCAGCATTTT. It is translated as CASATGKGDQPQHF.

This clone came up once. The rearrangement links TRBV6-5 to TRBJ1-1; the match to TRBD1 covers 10 bases. The V gene end was trimmed by 4 bases and the J gene end by 5 bases; junction bases not matched to a gene: 4. This CDR3 contains 14 residues. Germline V gene data show CDR1 as MNHEY and CDR2 as SVGAGI. DNA of the CDR3: TGTGCCAGCAGTTGGACAGGGGGAGGGACTGAAGCTTTCTTT. Translation gives CASSWTGGGTEAFF.

This rearrangement joins TRBV6-5 to TRBJ1-5; no reliable D call. The CDR3 consists of 13 residues. Germline CDR1 reads MNHEY; CDR2 reads SVGAGI. V lost 5 bases, J lost 5 bases, and 10 bases lay in between. This chain's CDR3 is CASSPGMYQPQHF. CDR3 nucleotide sequence: TGTGCCAGCAGTCCCGGCATGTATCAGCCCCAGCATTTT.

The V call is TRBV7-9, the J call TRBJ2-7; perhaps TRBD2 as D (6 bases). Germline CDR1 is SEHNR and CDR2 is FQNEAQ (reference sequence). The V end lost 7 bases, the J end lost 6 bases, and 25 bases lay between the germline ends. The CDR3 is made up of 16 amino acids. The CDR3 DNA is TGTGCCAGCACGGGGGTAATCCGGGATTTTTCGGGCGAGCAGTACTTC. This encodes CASTGVIRDFSGEQYF.

This CDR3 is CAWQQGLADTDTQYF. CDR3 nucleotides: TGTGCCTGGCAACAAGGACTAGCGGACACAGATACGCAGTATTTT. The chain links TRBV30 to TRBJ2-3; TRBD2 matches at 10 bases. The ends lost 5 bases at V and 2 bases at J; junction bases unmatched: 7. Germline loops: CDR1 GTSNPN, CDR2 SVGIG (reference sequence). This CDR3 contains 15 residues.